This T cell receptor beta chain was sequenced in a study of cytomegalovirus exposure and HLA in healthy donors. This PCR relied on a set of 60 Vbeta primers and 13 Jbeta primers. Libraries were prepared by immunoSEQ multiplex PCR; TCRdb keeps only in-frame clonotypes and omits some of them. In the table there are around 200,000 clones, 75% to 80% of which are singletons. CDR1 is SEHNR, CDR2 FQNEAQ, per germline (reference sequence). The length of the CDR3 is 16 residues. Trimming shortened V by 5 bases and J by 0 bases, and 14 bases separated the two germline ends. This TCR came from a man between 18 and 29 years old in good health and CMV-seronegative. Sequencing input: PBMCs. This chain links TRBV7-9 with TRBJ1-3; D possibly corresponds to TRBD1 (5 bases). In nucleotides, the CDR3 is TGTGCCAGCAGCCCTTGGGGCCAGGGCTCTGGAAACACCATATATTTT. The encoded protein is CASSPWGQGSGNTIYF.